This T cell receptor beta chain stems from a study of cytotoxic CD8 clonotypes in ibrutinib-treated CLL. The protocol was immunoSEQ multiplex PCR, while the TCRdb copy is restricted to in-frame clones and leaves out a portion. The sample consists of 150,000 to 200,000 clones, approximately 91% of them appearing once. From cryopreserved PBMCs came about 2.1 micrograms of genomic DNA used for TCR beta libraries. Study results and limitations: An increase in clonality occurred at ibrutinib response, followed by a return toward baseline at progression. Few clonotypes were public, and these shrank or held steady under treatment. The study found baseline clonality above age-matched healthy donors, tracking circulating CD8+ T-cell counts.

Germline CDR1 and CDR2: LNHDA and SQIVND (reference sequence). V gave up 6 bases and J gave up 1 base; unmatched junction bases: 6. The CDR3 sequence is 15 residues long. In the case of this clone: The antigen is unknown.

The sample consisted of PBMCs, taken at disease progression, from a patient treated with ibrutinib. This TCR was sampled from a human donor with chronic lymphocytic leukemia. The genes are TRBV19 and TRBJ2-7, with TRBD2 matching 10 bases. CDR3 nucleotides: TGTGCCAGTAGGGGTAGCGGGAGGAATTCCTACGAGCAGTACTTC. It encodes CASRGSGRNSYEQYF. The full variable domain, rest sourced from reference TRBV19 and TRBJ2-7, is DGGITQSPKYLFRKEGQNVTLSCEQNLNHDAMYWYRQDPGQGLRLIYYSQIVNDFQKGDIAEGYSVSREKKESFPLTVTSAQKNPTAFYLCASRGSGRNSYEQYFGPGTRLTVT.